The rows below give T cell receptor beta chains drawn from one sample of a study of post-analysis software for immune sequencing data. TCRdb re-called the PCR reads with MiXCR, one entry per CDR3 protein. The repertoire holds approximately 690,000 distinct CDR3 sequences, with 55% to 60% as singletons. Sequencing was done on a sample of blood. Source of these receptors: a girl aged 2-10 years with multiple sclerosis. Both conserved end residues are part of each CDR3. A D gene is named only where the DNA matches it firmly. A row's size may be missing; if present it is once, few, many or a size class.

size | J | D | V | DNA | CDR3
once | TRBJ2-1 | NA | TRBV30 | TGTGCCAGTCTAATCCCTCAGGGGTGGGGGGAGCAGTTCTTC | CASLIPQGWGEQFF
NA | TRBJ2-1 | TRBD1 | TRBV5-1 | TGCGCCAGCAGCCCCCGAGGACAGGGGGGGGATGTGCAGTTCTTC | CASSPRGQGGDVQFF
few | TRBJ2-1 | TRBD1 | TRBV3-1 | TGTGCCAGCAGCCAAGGAGAACAGGGGAAGCAGTTCTTC | CASSQGEQGKQFF
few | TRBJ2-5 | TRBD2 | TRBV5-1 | TGCGCCAGCAGCACGGGACTAGCGGGGGGTCAATACCAAGAGACCCAGTACTTC | CASSTGLAGGQYQETQYF
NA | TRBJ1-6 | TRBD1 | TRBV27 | TGTGCCAGCAGGGGGACAGGGAGGATATCGAATTCACCCCTCCACTTT | CASRGTGRISNSPLHF
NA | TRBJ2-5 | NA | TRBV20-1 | TGCAGTGCTAGGGCCAGAGGGTTTCAAGAGACCCAGTACTTC | CSARARGFQETQYF
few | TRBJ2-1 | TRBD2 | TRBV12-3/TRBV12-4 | TGTGCCAGCAGTTCGAATAGCGGGAATTCCTACAATGAGCAGTTCTTC | CASSSNSGNSYNEQFF
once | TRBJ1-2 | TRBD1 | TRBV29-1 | TGCAGCGTCCACCCAGGACAGGGTTTAAACTATGGCTACACCTTC | CSVHPGQGLNYGYTF
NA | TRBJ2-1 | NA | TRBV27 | TGTGCCAGCAGTTTAGGAGCTGGCCTTGGGAATGAGCAGTTCTTC | CASSLGAGLGNEQFF
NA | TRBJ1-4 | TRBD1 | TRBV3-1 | TGTGCCAGCAGCACAGGGGAACGAGAAAAACTGTTTTTT | CASSTGEREKLFF
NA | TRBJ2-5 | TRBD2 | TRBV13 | TGTGCCAGCAGCTTAGCGACTAGCGGGTTACGGGAGACCCAGTACTTC | CASSLATSGLRETQYF
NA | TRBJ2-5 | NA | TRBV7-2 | TGTGCCAGCAGCACCCGACGCGGGGAGACCCAGTACTTC | CASSTRRGETQYF
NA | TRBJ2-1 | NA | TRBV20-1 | TGCAGTGCTAGAGATTTGGCCAAAAGACCTGAGCAGTTCTTC | CSARDLAKRPEQFF
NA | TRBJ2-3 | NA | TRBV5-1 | TGCGCCAGCAGCTTTTGGGGAGACACCGGGCAGTATTTT | CASSFWGDTGQYF